This T cell receptor beta chain was identified in a study of tumor-infiltrating lymphocytes in localized non-small cell lung cancer. This clone was seen only a few times. Antigen unknown. General study points: Only some patients had TCR sequencing, depending on available tissue. Higher tumor T cell infiltration than in uninvolved lung was supported by TCRbeta sequencing.

Clones were sequenced by immunoSEQ multiplex PCR, and TCRdb holds only the in-frame ones, with some missing. The table records more than 12,000 clones, 81% of them present only once. The CDR3 spans 13 residues. Deletions cut 3 bases from V and 0 bases from J, with 6 bases between. Per germline, CDR1 GTSNPN and CDR2 SVGIG (reference sequence). The rearrangement links TRBV30 to TRBJ1-5, with unresolved D. The specimen sequenced was lung tumor tissue. This TCR came from a human donor with non-small cell lung cancer. CDR3 bases: TGTGCCTGGAGACACGATAGCAATCAGCCCCAGCATTTT. Translated, it gives CAWRHDSNQPQHF.